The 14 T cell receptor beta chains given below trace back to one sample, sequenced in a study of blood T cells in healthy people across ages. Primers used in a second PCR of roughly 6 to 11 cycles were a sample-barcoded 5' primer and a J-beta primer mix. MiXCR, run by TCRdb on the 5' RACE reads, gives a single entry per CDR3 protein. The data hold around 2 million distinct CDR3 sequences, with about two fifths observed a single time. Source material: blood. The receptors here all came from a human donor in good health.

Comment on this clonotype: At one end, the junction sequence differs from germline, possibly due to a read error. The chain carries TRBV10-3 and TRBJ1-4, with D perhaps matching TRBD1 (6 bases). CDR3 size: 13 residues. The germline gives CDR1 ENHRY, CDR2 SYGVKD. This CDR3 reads CAITGGEGEKPFF. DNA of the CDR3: TGTGCCATCACGGGGGGCGAGGGTGAAAAACCGTTTTTT.

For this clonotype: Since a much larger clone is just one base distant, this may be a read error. CDR3 DNA: TGTGCCGCCAGTGACCCCGGACAGAAAGAGACCCAGTACTTC. It codes for CAASDPGQKETQYF. This sequence joins TRBV24-1 and TRBJ2-7, with a possible D match to TRBD1 (6 bases). The J call may be incorrect, as the DNA end agrees better with TRBJ2-5. The CDR3 is 14 residues long. The germline V gene encodes CDR1 KGHDR and CDR2 SFDVKD.

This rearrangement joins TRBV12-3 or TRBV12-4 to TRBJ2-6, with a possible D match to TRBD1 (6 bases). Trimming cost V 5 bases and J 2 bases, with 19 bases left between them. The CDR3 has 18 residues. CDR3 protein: CASSPRFGRGAGANVLTF. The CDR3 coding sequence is TGTGCCAGCAGTCCCCGTTTCGGCAGGGGAGCTGGGGCCAACGTCCTGACTTTC.

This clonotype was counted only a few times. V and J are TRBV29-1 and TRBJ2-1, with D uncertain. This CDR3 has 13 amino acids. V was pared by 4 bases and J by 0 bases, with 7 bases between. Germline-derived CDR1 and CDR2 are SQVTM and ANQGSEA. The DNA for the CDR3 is TGCAGCGTTGGCGGATACTCCTACAATGAGCAGTTCTTC. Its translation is CSVGGYSYNEQFF.

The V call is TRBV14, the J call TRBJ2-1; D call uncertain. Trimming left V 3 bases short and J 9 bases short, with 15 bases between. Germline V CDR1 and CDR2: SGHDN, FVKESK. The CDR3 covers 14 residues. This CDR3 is CASSQSPALGEQFF. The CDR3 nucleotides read TGTGCCAGCAGCCAGTCCCCGGCTTTGGGTGAGCAGTTCTTC.

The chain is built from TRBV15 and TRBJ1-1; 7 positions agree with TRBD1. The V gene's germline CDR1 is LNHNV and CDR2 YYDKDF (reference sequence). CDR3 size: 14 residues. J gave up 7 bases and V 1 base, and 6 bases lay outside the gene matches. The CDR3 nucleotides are TGTGCCACCAGCAGAGGGGGGCGGGACAGTGAAGCTTTCTTT. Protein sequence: CATSRGGRDSEAFF.

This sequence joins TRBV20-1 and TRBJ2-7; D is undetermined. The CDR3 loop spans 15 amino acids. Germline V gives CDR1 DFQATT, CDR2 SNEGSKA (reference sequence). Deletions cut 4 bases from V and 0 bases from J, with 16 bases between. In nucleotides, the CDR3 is TGCAGTGCTAAGGGTTTACTACAGCACTCCTACGAGCAGTACTTC. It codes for CSAKGLLQHSYEQYF.

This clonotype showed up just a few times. The CDR3 region is CAISEVGAQPQHF. The CDR3 bases are TGTGCCATCAGTGAAGTAGGGGCTCAGCCCCAGCATTTT. The chain has TRBV10-3 and TRBJ1-5; a possible D gene is TRBD1 (5 bases). The CDR3 sequence is 13 residues long. V was cut by 3 bases and J by 6 bases, with 9 bases left in between. CDR1 and CDR2 from the germline V gene are ENHRY and SYGVKD.

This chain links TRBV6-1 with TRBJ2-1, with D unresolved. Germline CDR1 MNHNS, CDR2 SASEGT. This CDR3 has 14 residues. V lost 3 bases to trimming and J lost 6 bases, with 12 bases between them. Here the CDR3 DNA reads TGTGCCAGCAGTGAGGCTCAAACTGTCAATGAGCAGTTCTTC. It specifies CASSEAQTVNEQFF.

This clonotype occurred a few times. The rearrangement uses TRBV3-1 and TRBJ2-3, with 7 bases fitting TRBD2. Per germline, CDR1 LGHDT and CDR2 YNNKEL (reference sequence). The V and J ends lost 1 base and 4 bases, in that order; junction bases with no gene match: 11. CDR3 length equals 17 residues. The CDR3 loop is CASSQVASGDAADTQYF. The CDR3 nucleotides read TGTGCCAGCAGCCAAGTTGCGAGCGGGGACGCCGCAGATACGCAGTATTTT.

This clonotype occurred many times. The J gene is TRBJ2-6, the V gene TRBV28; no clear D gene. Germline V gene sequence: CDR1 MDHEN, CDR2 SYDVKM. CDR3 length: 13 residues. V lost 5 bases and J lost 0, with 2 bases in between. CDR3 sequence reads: CASSNSGANVLTF. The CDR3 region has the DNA TGTGCCAGCAGTAACTCTGGGGCCAACGTCCTGACTTTC. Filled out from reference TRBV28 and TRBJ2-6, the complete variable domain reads DVKVTQSSRYLVKRTGEKVFLECVQDMDHENMFWYRQDPGLGLRLIYFSYDVKMKEKGDIPEGYSVSREKKERFSLILESASTNQTSMYLCASSNSGANVLTFGAGSRLTVL.

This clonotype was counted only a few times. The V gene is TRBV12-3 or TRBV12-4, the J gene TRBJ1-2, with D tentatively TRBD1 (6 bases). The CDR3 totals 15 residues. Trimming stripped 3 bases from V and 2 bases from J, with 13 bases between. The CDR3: CASSLGGALNYGYTF. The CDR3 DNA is TGTGCCAGCAGTTTGGGGGGCGCATTAAACTATGGCTACACCTTC.

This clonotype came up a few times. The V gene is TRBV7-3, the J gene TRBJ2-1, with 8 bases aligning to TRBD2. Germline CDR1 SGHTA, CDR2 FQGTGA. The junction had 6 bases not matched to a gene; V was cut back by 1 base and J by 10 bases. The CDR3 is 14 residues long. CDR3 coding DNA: TGTGCCAGCAGCTTAATGACGGGGGGGCAGGAGCAGTTCTTC. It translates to CASSLMTGGQEQFF.

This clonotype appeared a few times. CDR3: CASSFTDNEQYF. The DNA for the CDR3 is TGTGCCAGCAGCTTCACAGACAACGAGCAGTACTTC. The rearrangement uses TRBV7-9 and TRBJ2-4; D uncertain. The DNA end favors TRBJ2-7, so the J call may be wrong. The CDR3 totals 12 residues. In germline, CDR1 is SEHNR, CDR2 FQNEAQ (reference sequence).